The 17 T cell receptor beta chains below come from one sample, sequenced in a study of T-cell memory formation after mild COVID-19 (dated by TCRdb to the early 2020s). The receptor library was made with 5' RACE. Sequencing took place on an Illumina NovaSeq 6000. Using fastp trimming at Q25 and MiXCR clonotype assembly, TCRdb reanalyzed the public sequencing data and kept in-frame beta chains. Records with the same CDR3 protein are collapsed into one entry carrying the most frequent genes and DNA. The sample data list about 400,000 distinct CDR3 sequences, and more than 20% of these were observed just once. The ten largest clones add up to 13% of the sample. Source material: PBMCs or a T cell subset sorted from them (not recorded which). Every receptor here comes from an adult woman who had mild COVID-19 (a few samples of this study predate the infection). The sample titles of this study are shuffled in the database, so cell type and time point are left out; the donor was told from shared clones.

The chain recombines TRBV21-1 with TRBJ2-2; whether TRBD1, the table's D call, matches the DNA was not checked. TRBV21-1 is labeled a pseudogene. The CDR3 spans 18 residues. CDR3 bases: TGTGCCAGCAGCAAACGTTCGGACAGGGGGTTTCACACCGGGGAGCTGTTTTTT. It yields the protein CASSKRSDRGFHTGELFF.

The chain recombines TRBV24-1 with TRBJ2-3; TRBD1 matches 8 bases. CDR3 size: 19 residues. The germline gives CDR1 KGHDR, CDR2 SFDVKD. Trimming at V came to 5 bases and at J to 3 bases, leaving 18 bases not matched to a gene. The CDR3 DNA is TGTGCCACCAGTGTCGGAGACAGGGGCAGAACGGGGCTGACAGATACGCAGTATTTT. As protein: CATSVGDRGRTGLTDTQYF.

With regard to this clonotype: At one boundary the junction diverges from the germline segment, which might be a read error. The chain combines TRBV7-9 with TRBJ2-5; the match to TRBD2 covers 12 bases. The CDR3 runs 15 residues. The germline V gene has CDR1 SEHNR and CDR2 FQNEAQ (reference sequence). The CDR3: CASSLAGGPWETQYF. The CDR3 DNA is TGTGCCAGCAGCCTAGCGGGGGGGCCCTGGGAGACCCAGTACTTC. Drawing the rest from reference TRBV7-9 and TRBJ2-5, the complete variable domain is DTGVSQNPRHKITKRGQNVTFRCDPISEHNRLYWYRQTLGQGPEFLTYFQNEAQLEKSRLLSDRFSAERPKGSFSTLEIQRTEQGDSAMYLCASSLAGGPWETQYFGPGTRLLVL.

This clonotype was recorded a few times. The chain employs TRBV7-9 and TRBJ1-1; 8 bases are a match to TRBD1. This CDR3 contains 15 residues. The germline V gene encodes CDR1 SEHNR and CDR2 FQNEAQ (reference sequence). Trimming cost V 5 bases and J 0 bases; bases outside gene matches: 5. The CDR3 DNA reads as TGTGCCAGCAGCATCGGGACAGGCGTGAACACTGAAGCTTTCTTT. It codes for CASSIGTGVNTEAFF.

V and J are TRBV29-1 and TRBJ2-7; tentatively, D is TRBD1 (5 bases). V lost 0 bases and J 7 bases, leaving 10 bases between the germline ends. This CDR3 is built from 12 residues. Germline values: CDR1 SQVTM, CDR2 ANQGSEA. The DNA for the CDR3 is TGCAGCGTTGAAGAAGGGGTTGGGGAGCAGTACTTC. This sequence encodes CSVEEGVGEQYF.

This clonotype was detected a few times. The chain uses TRBV5-1 and TRBJ2-7, with D unresolved. Germline V lookup: CDR1 SGHRS, CDR2 YFSETQ. This CDR3 spans 14 amino acids. Trimming removed 0 bases from V and 2 bases from J, with 9 bases in between. In DNA form, the CDR3 reads TGCGCCAGCAGCTTGGCCCCGGACGCCTACGAGCAGTACTTC. Its translation is CASSLAPDAYEQYF.

The chain uses TRBV7-3 and TRBJ2-6; the D is unclear. Germline V gives CDR1 SGHTA, CDR2 FQGTGA. The CDR3 has 14 residues. V shed 7 bases and J shed 2 bases, with 9 bases lying between them. As DNA, the CDR3 is TGTGCCAGCACCCCCGGTCCTGGGGCCAACGTCCTGACTTTC. This sequence encodes CASTPGPGANVLTF. Together with reference TRBV7-3 and TRBJ2-6, the CDR3 gives the full variable domain: GAGVSQTPSNKVTEKGKYVELRCDPISGHTALYWYRQSLGQGPEFLIYFQGTGAADDSGLPNDRFFAVRPEGSVSTLKIQRTERGDSAVYLCASTPGPGANVLTFGAGSRLTVL.

This clonotype was seen more than once but under ten times. The chain joins TRBV20-1 to TRBJ2-2, with 11 bases identical to TRBD2. Germline V gives CDR1 DFQATT, CDR2 SNEGSKA (reference sequence). V was pared by 6 bases and J by 2 bases, with 5 bases of the junction left unmatched. CDR3 length equals 15 residues. The CDR3 DNA is TGCAGTGCCCCTCTAGCGGGGGGAAACACCGGGGAGCTGTTTTTT. Residues: CSAPLAGGNTGELFF.

The chain has TRBV7-8 and TRBJ1-1; a possible D gene is TRBD1 (5 bases). The CDR3 totals 12 residues. CDR1 SGHVS and CDR2 FQNEAQ come from the germline V gene. With 2 bases removed from V and 6 bases from J, the gap between germline ends came to 7 bases. CDR3 amino acids: CASSLQGAEAFF. The CDR3 nucleotides are TGTGCCAGCAGCTTACAGGGAGCTGAAGCTTTCTTT.

The chain has TRBV4-2 and TRBJ2-1; tentatively, D is TRBD1 (5 bases). V was shortened by 1 base and J by 9 bases, with 13 bases between the two germline ends. Germline CDR1 is LGHNA and CDR2 is YNFKEQ. The CDR3 consists of 14 residues. The CDR3 here is CASSQVGALSEQFF. The CDR3 DNA reads TGTGCCAGCAGCCAAGTTGGGGCCCTCAGTGAGCAGTTCTTC.

This clonotype occurred a few times. Here the CDR3 reads CAWVMYMNTEAFF. CDR3 DNA sequence: TGTGCCTGGGTTATGTATATGAACACTGAAGCTTTCTTT. This chain uses TRBV30 with TRBJ1-1; D gene unclear. CDR3 size: 13 residues. Germline V gene lookup returns CDR1 GTSNPN and CDR2 SVGIG (reference sequence). V was trimmed by 5 bases and J by 0 bases, leaving 10 bases between them.

The V gene is TRBV6-6, the J gene TRBJ2-6, with D possibly being TRBD2 (7 bases). V was cut by 0 bases and J by 2 bases, with 11 bases left in between. The CDR3 covers 17 residues. Germline CDR1 reads MNHNY; CDR2 reads SVGAGI (reference sequence). CDR3 nucleotides: TGTGCCAGCAGTTACTCGTCGGGGGGCGCTGGGGCCAACGTCCTGACTTTC. This gives the protein CASSYSSGGAGANVLTF.

In its sample, this clonotype was seen a few times. The gene calls are TRBV4-3 and TRBJ2-6, with D unclear. Germline CDR1 and CDR2: LGHNA and YSLEER. The V gene lost 1 base and the J gene lost 0 bases, with 4 bases spanning the gap. The CDR3 is made up of 15 amino acids. CDR3 residues: CASSQVASGANVLTF. CDR3 nucleotides: TGCGCCAGCAGCCAAGTGGCCTCTGGGGCCAACGTCCTGACTTTC.

This clonotype was counted only a few times. The chain recombines TRBV30 with TRBJ2-2; D ambiguous. V lost 0 bases and J 5 bases, leaving 7 bases between the germline ends. The CDR3 has 13 amino acids. Germline CDR1 reads GTSNPN; CDR2 reads SVGIG (reference sequence). This chain's CDR3 is CAWSVSYTGELFF. CDR3 coding DNA: TGTGCCTGGAGTGTCAGCTATACCGGGGAGCTGTTTTTT.

The chain recombines TRBV20-1 with TRBJ2-7, with D tentatively TRBD1 (5 bases). Germline V gene sequence: CDR1 DFQATT, CDR2 SNEGSKA (reference sequence). V was pared by 5 bases and J by 0 bases, with 17 bases between. This CDR3 has 15 amino acids. This chain's CDR3 is CSAEDRKGLSYEQYF. The CDR3 nucleotides are TGCAGTGCTGAAGATAGAAAGGGGCTCTCCTACGAGCAGTACTTC.

The gene calls are TRBV24-1 and TRBJ2-3; D not certain. This CDR3 region has 16 residues. The germline CDR1 and CDR2 sequences are KGHDR and SFDVKD. Trimming stripped 3 bases from V and 0 bases from J, with 12 bases between. The CDR3 sequence is CATSDPGRSSTDTQYF. In nucleotides, the CDR3 is TGTGCCACCAGTGATCCCGGACGGTCTAGCACAGATACGCAGTATTTT.

The rearrangement joins TRBV5-6 to TRBJ2-7; 8 positions agree with TRBD2. The germline CDR1 and CDR2 sequences are SGHDT and YYEEEE. The CDR3 runs 15 residues. J lost 3 bases, V lost 3 bases, and 8 bases had no gene match. CDR3: CASSYITSGLYEQYF. CDR3 sequence (DNA): TGTGCCAGCAGCTATATCACTAGCGGACTCTACGAGCAGTACTTC.